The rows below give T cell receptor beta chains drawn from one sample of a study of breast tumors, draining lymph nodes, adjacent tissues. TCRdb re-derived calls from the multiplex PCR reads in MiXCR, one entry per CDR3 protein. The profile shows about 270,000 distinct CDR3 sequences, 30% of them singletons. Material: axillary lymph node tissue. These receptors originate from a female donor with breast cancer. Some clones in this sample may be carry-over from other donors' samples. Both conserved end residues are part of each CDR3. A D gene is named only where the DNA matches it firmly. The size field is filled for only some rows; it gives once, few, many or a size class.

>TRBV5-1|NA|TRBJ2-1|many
TGCGCCAGCAGCTTGGTGTCTCCCGGTCACGAGCAGTTCTTC
CASSLVSPGHEQFF
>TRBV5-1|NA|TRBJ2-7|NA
TGCGCCAGCAGCTCAGGACGTCACGAGCAGTACTTC
CASSSGRHEQYF
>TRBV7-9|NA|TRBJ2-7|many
TGTGCCAGCGCCCTGGGGGGAGGACGGGCTTCCTTCTACGAGCAGTACTTC
CASALGGGRASFYEQYF
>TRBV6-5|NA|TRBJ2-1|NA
TGTGCCAGCAGGTCCAGCGGTGTAAGGGGGTTTGAGCAGTTCTTC
CASRSSGVRGFEQFF
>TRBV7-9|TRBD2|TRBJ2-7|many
TGTGCCAGCAGCCCTAGCGGCACAACCTACGAGCAGTACTTC
CASSPSGTTYEQYF
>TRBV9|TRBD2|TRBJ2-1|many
TGTGCCAGCAGCGTAGCGGGACTAGCACGCAATGAGCAGTTCTTC
CASSVAGLARNEQFF
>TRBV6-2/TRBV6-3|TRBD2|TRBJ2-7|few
TGTGCCAGCAGGTCGACTAGCGGGAGCAAATACGAGCAGTACTTC
CASRSTSGSKYEQYF
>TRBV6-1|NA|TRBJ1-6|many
TGTGCCAGCAGTGAATCGTACAGGGCTGACTCTTCACCCCTCCACTTT
CASSESYRADSSPLHF
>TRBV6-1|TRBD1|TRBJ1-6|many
TGTGCCAGCAGGTTTCGGGACAGCCCGTCGGCGAATTCACCCCTCCACTTT
CASRFRDSPSANSPLHF
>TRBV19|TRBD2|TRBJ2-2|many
TGTGCCAGTACGGGGAGGATGCGGACTAGCCCAGAACGACCGAACACCGGGGAGCTGTTTTTT
CASTGRMRTSPERPNTGELFF
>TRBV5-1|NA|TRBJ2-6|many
TGCGCCAGCAGCTTGGCCGCGGGGCTCCCAGGGGCCAACGTCCTGACTTTC
CASSLAAGLPGANVLTF
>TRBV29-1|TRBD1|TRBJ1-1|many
TGCAGCGTTGGAGGGACAGGACTGAACACTGAAGCTTTCTTT
CSVGGTGLNTEAFF
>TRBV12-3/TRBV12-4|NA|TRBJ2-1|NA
TGTGCCAGCAGTTCCGAGGGTAGTGAGCAGTTCTTC
CASSSEGSEQFF
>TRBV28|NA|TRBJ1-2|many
TGTGCCAGCAGGGTGGACAGTCCGTATGGCTACACCTTC
CASRVDSPYGYTF
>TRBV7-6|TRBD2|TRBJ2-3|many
TGTGCCAGCAGCTCCCTAGCGGGAGTAGAGGCAGATACGCAGTATTTT
CASSSLAGVEADTQYF
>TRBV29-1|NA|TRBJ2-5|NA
TGCAGCTTAGAAGAGGGGTTTCAAGAGACCCAGTACTTC
CSLEEGFQETQYF
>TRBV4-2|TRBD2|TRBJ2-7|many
TGTGCCAGCAGCCAATCAGCGGGGGTAAGCTCCTACGAGCAGTACTTC
CASSQSAGVSSYEQYF
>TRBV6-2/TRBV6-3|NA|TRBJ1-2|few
TGTGCCAGCAGTTATCACGGGACGTTCTATGGCTACACCTTC
CASSYHGTFYGYTF
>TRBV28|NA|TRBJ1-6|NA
TGTGCCAGCAGTCTCCAGGGAGGGAGCTCCTATAATTCACCCCTCCACTTT
CASSLQGGSSYNSPLHF
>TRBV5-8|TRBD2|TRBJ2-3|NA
TGTGCCAGCAGCACTAGCGGGAGTGGGACAGGAGATACGCAGTATTTT
CASSTSGSGTGDTQYF
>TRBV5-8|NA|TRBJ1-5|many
TGTGCCAGCAGCTTCTCCTATAGCAATCAGCCCCAGCATTTT
CASSFSYSNQPQHF
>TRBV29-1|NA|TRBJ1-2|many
TGCAGCGTTGATTGGGAGTCCGACTATGGCTACACCTTC
CSVDWESDYGYTF
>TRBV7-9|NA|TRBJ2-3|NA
TGTGCCAGCAGTTTCGCCCCCGGGAGCACAGATACGCAGTATTTT
CASSFAPGSTDTQYF
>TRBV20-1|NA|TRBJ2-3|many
TGCAGTGCTAGAGAGACAAGCACAGATACGCAGTATTTT
CSARETSTDTQYF
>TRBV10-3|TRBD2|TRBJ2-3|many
TGTGCCATCAGGGGGACTAGCGGATTCACAGATACGCAGTATTTT
CAIRGTSGFTDTQYF
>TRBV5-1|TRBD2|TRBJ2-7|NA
TGTGCCAGCAGCTTGGAGGGGCTAGCGGGAGGGCAGGGGTGCGAGCAGTACTTC
CASSLEGLAGGQGCEQYF
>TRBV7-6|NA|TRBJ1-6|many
TGTGCCAGCAGCCGATCACTGAGCTCCTATAATTCACCCCTCCACTTT
CASSRSLSSYNSPLHF
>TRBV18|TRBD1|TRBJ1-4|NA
TGTGCCAGCTCACCAGAGACAGGGGGAGAAAAACTGTTTTTT
CASSPETGGEKLFF
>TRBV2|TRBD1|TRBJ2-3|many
TGTGCCAGCAGTGAACCGGACAGGTCGACAGATACGCAGTATTTT
CASSEPDRSTDTQYF
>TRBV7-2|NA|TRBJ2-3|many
TGTGCCAGCAGTCTAGATGGGGGGACAGCCGATACGCAGTATTTT
CASSLDGGTADTQYF
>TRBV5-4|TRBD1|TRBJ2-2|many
TGTGCCAGCAGCTCAGGGGGAGTCAGCACGAACACCGGGGAGCTGTTTTTT
CASSSGGVSTNTGELFF
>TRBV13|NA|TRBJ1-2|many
TGTGCCAGCAGCCATACTAAGGGCGGCTACACCTTC
CASSHTKGGYTF
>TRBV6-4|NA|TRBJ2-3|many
TGTGCCAGCAGTGACGGAACGCAGGATACGCAGTATTTT
CASSDGTQDTQYF
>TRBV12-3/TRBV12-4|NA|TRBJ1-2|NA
TGTGCCAGCAGTTTCGCGTCCGGGGAGGGCTATGGCTGCACCTTC
CASSFASGEGYGCTF
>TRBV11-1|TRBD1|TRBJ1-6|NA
TGTGCCAGCAGCCCGAGGGGGCGCTCCTATAATTCACCCCTCCACTTT
CASSPRGRSYNSPLHF
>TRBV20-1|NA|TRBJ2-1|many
TGCAGTGCTATGACAGAGTGGGGTTACAATGAGCAGTTCTTC
CSAMTEWGYNEQFF
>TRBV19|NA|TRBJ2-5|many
TGTGCCAGTAGTATGAACGGGAGAGCCCGTGTAGAGACCCAGTACTTC
CASSMNGRARVETQYF
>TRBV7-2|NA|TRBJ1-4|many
TGTGCCAGCAGCCTTCAGGTGATAGGGGAAAAACTGTTTTTT
CASSLQVIGEKLFF
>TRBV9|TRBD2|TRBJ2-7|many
TGTGCCAGCAGCCCCCGGACTAGCGGAGCCGAGCAGTACTTC
CASSPRTSGAEQYF
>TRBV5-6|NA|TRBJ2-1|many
TGTGCCAGCAGCTTGGTAGACTATGAGCAGTTCTTC
CASSLVDYEQFF
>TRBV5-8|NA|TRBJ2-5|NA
TGTGCCAGCAGCTTGGGTGGGACGCGAGAGACCCAGTACTTC
CASSLGGTRETQYF
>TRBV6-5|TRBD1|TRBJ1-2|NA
TGTGCCAGCAGTCACGCCCGGGACAGTCCATACGGCTACACCTTC
CASSHARDSPYGYTF
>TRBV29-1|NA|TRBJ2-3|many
TGCAGCGTAGAGGGGAGGCTAAGCACAGATACGCAGTATTTT
CSVEGRLSTDTQYF
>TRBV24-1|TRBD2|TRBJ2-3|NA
TGTGCCACCAGTGTATTCGGCGGGAGAGATACGCAGTATTTT
CATSVFGGRDTQYF
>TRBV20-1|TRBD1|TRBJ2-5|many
TGCAGTGCTAGAGACTACCAACAGGGGGCCATACGTGAGACCCAGTACTTC
CSARDYQQGAIRETQYF
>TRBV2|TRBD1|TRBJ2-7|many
TGTGCCAGCAGGGGGGACAGCCTTGGAGAGCAGTACTTC
CASRGDSLGEQYF
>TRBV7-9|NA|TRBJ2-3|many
TGTGCCAGCAGCCCAAGCTTCCGGGGCAACACAGATACGCAGTATTTT
CASSPSFRGNTDTQYF
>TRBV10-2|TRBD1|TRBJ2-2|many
TGCGCCAGCAGTGTTTTGCGATTTCGACAGGGTGGGGCCGGGGAGCTGTTTTTT
CASSVLRFRQGGAGELFF
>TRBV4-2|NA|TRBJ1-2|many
TGTGCCAGCAGCCAAGCCGACAGCCCCAGGTACGGCTACACCTTC
CASSQADSPRYGYTF
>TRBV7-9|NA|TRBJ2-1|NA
TGTGCCAGCAGCGAGGAGCGGGAGTTCTTC
CASSEEREFF
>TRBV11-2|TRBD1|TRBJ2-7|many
TGTGCCAGCAGCTTCACAGACAGGGGCGAGCAGTACTTC
CASSFTDRGEQYF
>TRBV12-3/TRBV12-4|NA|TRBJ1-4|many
TGTGCCAGCAGTTTGTCAACATCAACTAATGAAAAACTGTTTTTT
CASSLSTSTNEKLFF
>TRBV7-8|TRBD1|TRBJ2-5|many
TGTGCCAGCAGACGCAATACAGGGGAACAGACCCAGTACTTC
CASRRNTGEQTQYF
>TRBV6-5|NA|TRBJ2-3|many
TGTGCCAGCAGCTCCGAAGGACATTTCACAGATACGCAGTATTTT
CASSSEGHFTDTQYF
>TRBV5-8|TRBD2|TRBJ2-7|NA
TGTGCCAGCAGCGGACTAGCGGGAGTTGGCACTTACGAGCAGTACTTC
CASSGLAGVGTYEQYF
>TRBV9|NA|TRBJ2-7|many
TGTGCCAGCAGCGTAGGTGTGGGAGCGGAGCAGTACTTC
CASSVGVGAEQYF